The clone carrying this TCR beta chain has a handful of counts. Its target is unknown. The data were obtained in a study of T-cell reconstitution after alpha-beta-depleted transplantation in children. TCRbeta library preparation incorporated unique molecular identifiers. A single record per CDR3 protein comes from TCRdb applying MiXCR to the PCR reads. Of 90,000 to 100,000 distinct CDR3 sequences in the sample, more than 20% were seen once. Study results and limitations: It was surviving recipient T cells and thymic progenitors that gave some patients high TCRbeta diversity at day 60. It was newly produced T cells that mostly accounted for T-cell counts and diversity one year after transplant. Roughly two months post-transplant, alpha-beta T cells reportedly originated from several hundred graft clones that had expanded.

Germline CDR1 and CDR2: DFQATT and SNEGSKA (reference sequence). V dropped 3 bases and J dropped 5 bases, with 16 bases sitting between them. The CDR3 contains 14 residues. V is TRBV20-1 and J is TRBJ1-1, with D possibly TRBD1 on 5 matching bases. The clonotype originates from a boy under 10 years old with acute lymphoblastic leukemia, due to receive a stem cell transplant. The sample here was PBMCs, taken before TCRalphabeta/CD19-depleted stem cell transplant. The CDR3 nucleotides read TGCAGTGCTAGGGCAGGGCTTACACTGACTGAAGCTTTCTTT. Translating it yields CSARAGLTLTEAFF.